Only one count was recorded for the clone carrying this TCR beta chain. The antigen remains unidentified. Sorted-subset replicate PCR reactions contained approximately 190 ng DNA, corresponding to tens of thousands of T cell genomes. Libraries were prepared by immunoSEQ multiplex PCR; TCRdb keeps only in-frame clonotypes and omits some of them. The sample lists about 1.5 million clones, 95% to 99% occurring once. The data belong to a study of shared clonotypes between healthy human individuals. Findings and caveats of the study: Clonotypes which were not shared had lower generation probabilities than clonotypes that all four donors shared. A handful of donors shared 4.5% to 6.5% of their naive CD4 clonotypes.

Sequenced material: naive CD4+ T cells sorted from blood. Subset defined: CD45RA+ positively selected. This TCR was sampled from a man aged 25 to 40 in good health.

The CDR3 sequence: CASSYFSAGASYEQYF. For the CDR3, the DNA is TGTGCCAGCAGTTACTTTTCCGCGGGAGCCTCCTACGAGCAGTACTTC. The genes are TRBV6-5 and TRBJ2-7; TRBD2 matches 7 bases. The junction had 6 bases not matched to a gene; V was cut back by 1 base and J by 0 bases. Germline V gene lookup returns CDR1 MNHEY and CDR2 SVGAGI. The CDR3 runs to 16 residues.